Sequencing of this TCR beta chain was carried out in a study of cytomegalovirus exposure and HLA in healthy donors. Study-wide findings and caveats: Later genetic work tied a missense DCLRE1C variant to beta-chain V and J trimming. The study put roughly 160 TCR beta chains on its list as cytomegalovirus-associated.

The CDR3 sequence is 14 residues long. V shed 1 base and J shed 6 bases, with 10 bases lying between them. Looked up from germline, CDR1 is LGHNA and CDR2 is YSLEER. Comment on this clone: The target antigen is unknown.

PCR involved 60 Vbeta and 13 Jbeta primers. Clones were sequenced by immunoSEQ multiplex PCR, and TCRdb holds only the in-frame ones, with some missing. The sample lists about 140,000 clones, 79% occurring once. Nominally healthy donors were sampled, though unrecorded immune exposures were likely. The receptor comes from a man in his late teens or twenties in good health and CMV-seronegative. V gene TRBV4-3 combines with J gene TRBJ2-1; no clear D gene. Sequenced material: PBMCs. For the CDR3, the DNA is TGCGCCAGCAGCCAAGTGGCTAGATCCAATGAGCAGTTCTTC. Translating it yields CASSQVARSNEQFF.